A single sample gave rise to the 8 T cell receptor beta chains below, sequenced in a study of cytomegalovirus exposure and HLA in healthy donors. The PCR had 60 Vbeta and 13 Jbeta primers. Clones were sequenced by immunoSEQ multiplex PCR, and TCRdb holds only the in-frame ones, with some missing. The table has around 100,000 clones, 80% seen once. The specimen was PBMCs. Every receptor here comes from a man aged 25 to 40 in good health and CMV-seronegative.

This chain joins TRBV11-2 and TRBJ1-4, with TRBD1 matching over 7 bases. This CDR3 is built from 15 residues. Trimming at V came to 5 bases and at J to 4 bases, leaving 7 bases not matched to a gene. The germline V gene encodes CDR1 SGHAT and CDR2 FQNNGV. The CDR3, as DNA: TGTGCCAGCAGCGGGGACAGTTCACGTAATGAAAAACTGTTTTTT. Protein: CASSGDSSRNEKLFF.

V is TRBV30 and J is TRBJ1-3; D is perhaps TRBD1 (6 bases). CDR1 is GTSNPN and CDR2 is SVGIG in the germline V gene (reference sequence). The germline V and J ends were trimmed by 2 bases and 0 bases, with 11 bases remaining between them. The length of the CDR3 is 15 residues. CDR3 DNA sequence: TGTGCCTGGAGTCCAGGGGCCCGCTCTGGAAACACCATATATTTT. The encoded protein is CAWSPGARSGNTIYF.

The V and J genes are TRBV23-1 and TRBJ1-4; 11 nucleotides align to TRBD1. TRBV23-1 is treated as an ORF (open reading frame) with a function not yet certain. This CDR3 has 15 residues. J gave up 8 bases and V 4 bases, and 6 bases lay outside the gene matches. The CDR3 spells CASSLGQGAGEKLFF. As DNA, the CDR3 is TGCGCCAGCAGTCTCGGACAGGGGGCAGGGGAAAAACTGTTTTTT.

The chain recombines TRBV30 with TRBJ2-3; 12 nucleotides line up with TRBD2. Germline CDR1 reads GTSNPN; CDR2 reads SVGIG (reference sequence). V shed 3 bases and J 1 base; nucleotides not matched to a gene: 2. The CDR3 totals 15 residues. The CDR3, as DNA: TGTGCCTGGAGGCGACTAGCGGGGGGCACAGATACGCAGTATTTT. Its translation: CAWRRLAGGTDTQYF. The variable domain in full, with the rest retrieved from reference TRBV30 and TRBJ2-3, is SQTIHQWPATLVQPVGSPLSLECTVEGTSNPNLYWYRQAAGRGLQLLFYSVGIGQISSEVPQNLSASRPQDRQFILSSKKLLLSDSGFYLCAWRRLAGGTDTQYFGPGTRLTVL.

The chain recombines TRBV7-6 with TRBJ2-3, with 7 positions matching TRBD2. Trimming cost V 1 base and J 3 bases; bases outside gene matches: 13. Per the germline V gene, CDR1 is SGHVS and CDR2 is FNYEAQ. The CDR3 has 18 residues. CDR3 sequence: CASSLGVWGGGATDTQYF. The DNA for the CDR3 is TGTGCCAGCAGCTTAGGGGTCTGGGGCGGGGGAGCAACAGATACGCAGTATTTT.

J is TRBJ1-2 and V is TRBV29-1; 7 bases are a match to TRBD1. The CDR3 contains 14 residues. Germline CDR1 is SQVTM and CDR2 is ANQGSEA. V shed 1 base, J shed 8 bases, and the junction held 10 bases outside the gene matches. This chain's CDR3 is CSVEATGLSEGYTF. The CDR3, as DNA: TGCAGCGTTGAAGCGACAGGGCTTTCGGAGGGCTACACCTTC. Variable domain in full (rest from reference TRBV29-1 and TRBJ1-2): SAVISQKPSRDICQRGTSLTIQCQVDSQVTMMFWYRQQPGQSLTLIATANQGSEATYESGFVIDKFPISRPNLTFSTLTVSNMSPEDSSIYLCSVEATGLSEGYTFGSGTRLTVV.

V and J are TRBV7-6 and TRBJ1-1, with D hard to call. This CDR3 has 11 residues. V was trimmed by 8 bases and J by 1 base, leaving 5 bases between them. CDR1 is SGHVS and CDR2 is FNYEAQ in the germline V gene. CDR3 bases: TGTGCCAGCCGGGGGAACACTGAAGCTTTCTTT. Its translation: CASRGNTEAFF.

The chain couples TRBV5-1 to TRBJ2-3; the match to TRBD2 covers 8 bases. CDR3 size: 15 residues. The V and J ends lost 1 base and 4 bases, in that order; junction bases with no gene match: 5. Germline V lookup: CDR1 SGHRS, CDR2 YFSETQ. In DNA, the CDR3 is TGCGCCAGCAGCTTGAGAACGGGAGGGGCAGATACGCAGTATTTT. This translates into CASSLRTGGADTQYF.